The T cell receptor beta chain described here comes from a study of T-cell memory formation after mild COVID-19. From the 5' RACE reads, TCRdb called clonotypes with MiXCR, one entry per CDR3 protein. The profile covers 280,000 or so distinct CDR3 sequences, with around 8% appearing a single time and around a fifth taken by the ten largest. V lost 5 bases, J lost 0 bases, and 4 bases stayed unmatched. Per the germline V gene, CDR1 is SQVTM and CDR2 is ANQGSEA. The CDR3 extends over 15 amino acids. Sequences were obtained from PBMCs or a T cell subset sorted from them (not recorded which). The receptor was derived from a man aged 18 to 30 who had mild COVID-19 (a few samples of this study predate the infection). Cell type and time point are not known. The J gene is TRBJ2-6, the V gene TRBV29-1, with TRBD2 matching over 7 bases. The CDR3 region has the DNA TGCAGCGTTATCGCTAGCGGCTCTGGGGCCAACGTCCTGACTTTC. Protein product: CSVIASGSGANVLTF.